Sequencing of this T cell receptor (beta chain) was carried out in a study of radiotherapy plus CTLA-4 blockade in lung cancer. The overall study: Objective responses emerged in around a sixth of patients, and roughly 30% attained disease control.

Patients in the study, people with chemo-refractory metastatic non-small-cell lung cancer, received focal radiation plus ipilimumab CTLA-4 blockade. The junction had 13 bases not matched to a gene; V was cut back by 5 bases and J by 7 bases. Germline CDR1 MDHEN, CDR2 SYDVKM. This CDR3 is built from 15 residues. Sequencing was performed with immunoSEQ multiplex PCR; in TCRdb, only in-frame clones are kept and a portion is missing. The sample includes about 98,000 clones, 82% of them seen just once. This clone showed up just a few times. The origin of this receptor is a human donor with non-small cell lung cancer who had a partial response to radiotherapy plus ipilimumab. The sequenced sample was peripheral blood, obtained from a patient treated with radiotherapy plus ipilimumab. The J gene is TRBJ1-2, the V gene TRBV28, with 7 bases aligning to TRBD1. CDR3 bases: TGTGCCAGCAGTGCCCCCGACAGGGTATCATCTGGCTACACCTTC. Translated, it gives CASSAPDRVSSGYTF.